This TCR beta chain was found in a study of cytomegalovirus exposure and HLA in healthy donors. This clone was counted only a few times. Its matching antigen is unknown. Trimming took 5 bases from V and 4 from J, leaving 11 bases between them. Germline V gives CDR1 SGHVS, CDR2 FQNEAQ. The CDR3 consists of 13 residues. The PCR employed 60 Vbeta primers together with 13 Jbeta primers. Clones were sequenced by immunoSEQ multiplex PCR, and TCRdb holds only the in-frame ones, with some missing. The sample shows 150,000 to 200,000 clones, roughly 70% of them seen only once. Whole-study findings and limits: HLA allele associations emerged for some 16,000 TCR beta sequences in a later analysis, at 0.05 false discovery rate.

The V gene is TRBV7-8, the J gene TRBJ1-1; the D gene is possibly TRBD1 (5 bases). The sequence was collected from a girl aged 5-17 years in good health and CMV-seronegative. The source material was PBMCs. The CDR3: CASSPLQGTEAFF. The CDR3, as DNA: TGTGCCAGCAGCCCCCTCCAGGGCACTGAAGCTTTCTTT. The full variable domain, completed using reference TRBV7-8 and TRBJ1-1, is GAGVSQSPRYKVAKRGQDVALRCDPISGHVSLFWYQQALGQGPEFLTYFQNEAQLDKSGLPSDRFFAERPEGSVSTLKIQRTQQEDSAVYLCASSPLQGTEAFFGQGTRLTVV.